Listed below are T cell receptor beta chains from one sample, sequenced in a study of CD4 T cells in relation to SARS-CoV-2 and coronaviruses. Their specific antigens are unknown. Assay: immunoSEQ multiplex PCR; the TCRdb copy retains only in-frame clones and omits some. Among 20,000 to 25,000 clones listed, 76% were seen once. The sample comprised CD4+ T cells from PBMCs, cultured in vitro. The source of these receptors is a human donor in good health. CDR3s include the opening cysteine and the closing phenylalanine or tryptophan. Each record gives: J gene, D gene, CDR3 length, clone size, V gene, CDR3 DNA, CDR3 protein. The D gene is left open where the match is weak. The size field is filled for only some rows; it gives once, few, many or a size class.

>TRBJ1-5|TRBD1|15|once|TRBV10-3
TGTGCCATCAGTGACCGGGACAGGGGGAATCAGCCCCAGCATTTT
CAISDRDRGNQPQHF
>TRBJ1-3|.|13|few|TRBV12-3/TRBV12-4
TGTGCCAGCAGCCTCGGCTCTGGAAACACCATATATTTT
CASSLGSGNTIYF
>TRBJ1-3|.|13|.|TRBV12-3/TRBV12-4
TGTGCCAGCAGGGGGGTGTCTGGAAACACCATATATTTT
CASRGVSGNTIYF
>TRBJ2-7|TRBD2|16|.|TRBV6-5
TGTGCCAGCAGTTCCCCGAGCGGGAATCCCCCCTACGAGCAGTACTTC
CASSSPSGNPPYEQYF
>TRBJ2-5|TRBD2|14|.|TRBV6-5
TGTGCCAGCACCCCAAGGGAGGGTAGGGAGACCCAGTACTTC
CASTPREGRETQYF
>TRBJ2-2|.|12|few|TRBV25-1
TGTGCCAGCATGGGTTCAACCGGGGAGCTGTTTTTT
CASMGSTGELFF
>TRBJ2-7|.|15|.|TRBV5-1
TGCGCCAGCAGCTTGGAGGGCAGGTCCTCCGGCGAGCAGTACTTC
CASSLEGRSSGEQYF
>TRBJ2-3|.|13|.|TRBV27
TGTGCCAGCAGTGTGGTGGGGACAGATACGCAGTATTTT
CASSVVGTDTQYF
>TRBJ2-3|TRBD1|14|.|TRBV30
TGTGCCTGGAGTCGGGACAGGGGGCCAGATACGCAGTATTTT
CAWSRDRGPDTQYF
>TRBJ2-1|TRBD2|17|.|TRBV19
TGTGCCAGTAGTATTTCATACAGCGGGGGGAGTAACAATGAGCAGTTCTTC
CASSISYSGGSNNEQFF
>TRBJ2-3|.|16|.|TRBV4-1
TGCGCCAGCAGCCAAAGTGGGGGAAGGGGCACAGATACGCAGTATTTT
CASSQSGGRGTDTQYF
>TRBJ1-2|.|12|few|TRBV11-1
TGTGCCAGCAGCTTGGATAACTATGGCTACACCTTC
CASSLDNYGYTF
>TRBJ2-7|.|16|.|TRBV5-4
TGTGCCAGCAGCCAAATAGGAGGGAGCAACACCTACGAGCAGTACTTC
CASSQIGGSNTYEQYF
>TRBJ2-5|TRBD2|17|.|TRBV9
TGTGCCAGCAGCGCCCAAGGACTAGCGGGGAGTGCAGAGACCCAGTACTTC
CASSAQGLAGSAETQYF
>TRBJ2-2|TRBD2|15|once|TRBV23-1
TGCGCCAGCAGTCAATCGTTGGGGGGGTCCGGGGAGCTGTTTTTT
CASSQSLGGSGELFF
>TRBJ1-1|.|13|.|TRBV7-9
TGTGCCAGCAGACCTACAGGGCTCACTGAAGCTTTCTTT
CASRPTGLTEAFF
>TRBJ2-5|.|14|.|TRBV5-8
TGTGCCAGCAGCTTGCAAGGATTACAAGAGACCCAGTACTTC
CASSLQGLQETQYF
>TRBJ2-5|TRBD1|14|.|TRBV19
TGTGCCAGTCGAAATCCGGGACAGGGGCGAGGCCAGTACTTC
CASRNPGQGRGQYF
>TRBJ1-2|.|13|.|TRBV9
TGTGCCAGCAGCGTAGGATCAGACTATGGCTACACCTTC
CASSVGSDYGYTF
>TRBJ1-5|TRBD1|15|.|TRBV18
TGTGCCAGCTCAACGGGGACAGGGGGCCTTCAGCCCCAGCATTTT
CASSTGTGGLQPQHF
>TRBJ2-1|.|14|once|TRBV5-8
TGTGCCAGCAGCTTGGGGCCTAACTACAATGAGCAGTTCTTC
CASSLGPNYNEQFF
>TRBJ2-2|TRBD1|16|.|TRBV24-1
TGTGCCACCAGTGATACCCCCGGGACAGGGTCCGGGGAGCTGTTTTTT
CATSDTPGTGSGELFF
>TRBJ1-1|.|19|.|TRBV27
TGTGCCAGCAGTTATCTATTAGGGAATAGTCGGTACGAGGACACTGAAGCTTTCTTT
CASSYLLGNSRYEDTEAFF
>TRBJ2-3|.|15|.|TRBV19
TGTGCCAGTAGTATAAGGCCCAGGGCGGGCGATACGCAGTATTTT
CASSIRPRAGDTQYF
>TRBJ2-7|.|14|.|TRBV5-5
TGTGCCAGCAGCTTGGAAGGGAGCTCCTACGAGCAGTACTTC
CASSLEGSSYEQYF
>TRBJ2-5|.|14|.|TRBV7-2
TGTGCCAGCAGCTTAAATGCAGGGTGGGAGACCCAGTACTTC
CASSLNAGWETQYF
>TRBJ1-2|TRBD1|15|.|TRBV7-2
TGTGCCAGCAGCTCGCAGGGGGCTACTAACTATGGCTACACCTTC
CASSSQGATNYGYTF
>TRBJ2-7|.|15|few|TRBV7-2
TGTGCCAGCAGCTTTTCGGGACAATTCTCCTACGAGCAGTACTTC
CASSFSGQFSYEQYF
>TRBJ1-6|.|13|.|TRBV12-3/TRBV12-4
TGTGCCAGCAGTTTACAGGGTAATTCACCCCTCCACTTT
CASSLQGNSPLHF
>TRBJ1-5|TRBD1|15|.|TRBV7-2
TGTGCCAGCAGCCAACAGGGGGCGAGTAGTCAGCCCCAGCATTTT
CASSQQGASSQPQHF
>TRBJ1-3|.|16|.|TRBV14
TGTGCCAGCAGCCCCCGGGGTTGGGGCGCTGGAAACACCATATATTTT
CASSPRGWGAGNTIYF
>TRBJ2-1|TRBD1|13|.|TRBV7-2
TGTGCCAGCAGCTTGGGACAGGACAATGAGCAGTTCTTC
CASSLGQDNEQFF